This T cell receptor beta chain stems from a study of blood T cell repertoires in COVID-19. Study-wide context: PBMCs, B-cell-depleted T cells, or T cells provided the cDNA or gDNA that made up the material.

This clone was recorded only once. Residents of about 25 US areas, aged about 18 to 95 years, made up the participants. Participant-reported clinical history was the basis for cohort assignment. Germline assignment: CDR1 SGDLS and CDR2 YYNGEE. The CDR3 is 13 residues long. The V end lost 5 bases, the J end lost 2 bases, and 10 bases lay between the germline ends. This table comes from immunoSEQ multiplex PCR, and its TCRdb copy is limited to in-frame clones, with some not included. Here the sample spans a few hundred thousand clones, 85% to 90% being singletons. This TCR was recovered from a woman aged 40 to 50 who had recovered from COVID-19. V gene TRBV9 combines with J gene TRBJ2-5, with a weak D call TRBD2 (6 bases). Sequencing was performed on PBMCs or T cells enriched from blood (not recorded which). The CDR3 spells CASSGLTQETQYF. CDR3 DNA sequence: TGTGCCAGCAGTGGACTAACACAAGAGACCCAGTACTTC.